This T cell receptor beta chain was sequenced for a study of blood T cells in healthy people across ages (dated by TCRdb to about 2015). In the study overall: Template switching captured roughly one uniquely barcoded TCR beta cDNA molecule per two T cells in model experiments. Age-related changes in TCR beta repertoire diversity were measured in the study by deep sequencing normalized with unique cDNA molecular identifiers. Using the same blood draw, the study looked at two additional independent replicas of 1 million unique cDNA reads for two donors, one aged 18 to 30 and the other aged 80 or older. To avoid experimental bias, donors of different ages were distributed randomly across sequencing lanes. Four age groups were formed from the donors: young (average about 16 years), middle-aged (around 41), aged (over 55) and long-lived (approximately 80). Summary of the overall study and its limitations: A strong correlation was found between observed TCR beta diversity and the percentage of naive T cells measured by flow cytometry. Donor CMV infection status was unknown, potentially confounding age-related changes in expanded clonotypes. Conclusive comparison of naive and antigen-experienced compartments was prevented by the profiling of bulk unsorted PBMCs. As age increased, observed TCR beta diversity per million T cells dropped in a roughly linear way, and a significant reduction was already evident by age 40. Estimates of total diversity based on one million sequenced T cells were regarded as lower bounds and as underestimates. The long-lived group showed more naive CD4+ T cells, fewer expanded clones and increased TCR diversity than the aged group, suggesting age selection.

Including the terminal cysteine and phenylalanine, the CDR3 comprises 16 residues. Only the CDR3 DNA is retained, 48 bases long and in frame from the first base. From a lookup of the germline V gene, CDR1 and CDR2 are MDHEN and SYDVKM. From V the trimming removes 0 bases and from J it removes 1 base, while the gene matches leave 4 bases of the junction unaccounted for. Receptors were amplified or captured by 5' RACE. The instrument given in TCRdb is Illumina HiSeq 2500. A second 7 to 11 cycle PCR used a sample-barcoded 5' primer and a J-beta primer mix. Each TCR beta cDNA molecule received a unique molecular identifier from a template-switch 5' adaptor carrying 12 random nucleotides. Each sample yielded at least 2.5 million CDR3-containing paired-end reads. First-strand cDNA was synthesized from all RNA with the Mint cDNA synthesis kit, primed by a TRBC-specific oligonucleotide. Following uracil-DNA glycosylase treatment, all cDNA underwent a first 18-cycle PCR with the universal primers M1SS and BC2_uni_R. Turning to the authors' computational methods: Each sample was normalized by randomly selecting 1 million high-quality reads, each carrying a distinct molecular identifier. Reads sharing molecular identifiers were discarded rather than binned into consensus sequences. MiTCR, run with a Q25 quality threshold and the strictest error-elimination algorithm, handled CDR3 identification, clonotype clustering and error correction. A nonparametric unseen species model with Euler transformation was used to estimate lower-bound total TCR beta diversity. The public sequencing data were trimmed at Q25 with fastp and processed into clonotypes with MiXCR by TCRdb, which kept only in-frame beta chains. CDR3 protein duplicates are merged, each entry listing the most common genes and DNA. TCRdb's processing, not the authors', yielded these V and J calls. The sample yields approximately 790,000 distinct CDR3 sequences; around two thirds were counted once. The ten largest account for about a quarter of the sample.

Systemically healthy Caucasian individuals from Russia, 39 in total and aged about 6 to 100 years, were included as donors. Roughly 11 milliliters of peripheral blood were drawn from each donor into EDTA-treated Vacutainer tubes. Ficoll-Paque density-gradient centrifugation was used to isolate PBMCs, with at least 6.5 million per sample. Trizol reagent was used to extract total RNA from the PBMCs, yielding at least 5.5 micrograms per sample. The percentages of naive CD45RAhigh/CD27high T cells were determined by flow cytometry on a PBMC aliquot from every donor. Remarks on this clonotype: No cognate antigen has been identified for it. No much larger clone is present one base from it, and per-base qualities are unavailable.

Sequencing was performed on blood. Here the chain combines TRBV28 and TRBJ2-3, with TRBD2 matching 7 junction bases. The source of this sequence is a man aged 25 to 40 in good health. The CDR3 has the sequence CASSLWFAGGTDTQYF. The nucleotide sequence is TGTGCCAGCAGTTTATGGTTTGCGGGGGGCACAGATACGCAGTATTTT.